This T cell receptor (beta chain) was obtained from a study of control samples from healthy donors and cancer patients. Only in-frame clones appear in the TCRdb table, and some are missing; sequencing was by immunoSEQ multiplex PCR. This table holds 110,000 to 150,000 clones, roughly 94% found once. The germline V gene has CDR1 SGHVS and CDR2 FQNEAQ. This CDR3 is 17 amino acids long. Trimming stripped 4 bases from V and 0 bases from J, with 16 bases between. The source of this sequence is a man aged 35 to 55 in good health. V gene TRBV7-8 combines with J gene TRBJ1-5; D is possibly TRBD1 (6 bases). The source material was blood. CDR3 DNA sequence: TGTGCCAGCAGCTCCCGGGACAAGCTAAATAGCAATCAGCCCCAGCATTTT. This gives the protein CASSSRDKLNSNQPQHF.